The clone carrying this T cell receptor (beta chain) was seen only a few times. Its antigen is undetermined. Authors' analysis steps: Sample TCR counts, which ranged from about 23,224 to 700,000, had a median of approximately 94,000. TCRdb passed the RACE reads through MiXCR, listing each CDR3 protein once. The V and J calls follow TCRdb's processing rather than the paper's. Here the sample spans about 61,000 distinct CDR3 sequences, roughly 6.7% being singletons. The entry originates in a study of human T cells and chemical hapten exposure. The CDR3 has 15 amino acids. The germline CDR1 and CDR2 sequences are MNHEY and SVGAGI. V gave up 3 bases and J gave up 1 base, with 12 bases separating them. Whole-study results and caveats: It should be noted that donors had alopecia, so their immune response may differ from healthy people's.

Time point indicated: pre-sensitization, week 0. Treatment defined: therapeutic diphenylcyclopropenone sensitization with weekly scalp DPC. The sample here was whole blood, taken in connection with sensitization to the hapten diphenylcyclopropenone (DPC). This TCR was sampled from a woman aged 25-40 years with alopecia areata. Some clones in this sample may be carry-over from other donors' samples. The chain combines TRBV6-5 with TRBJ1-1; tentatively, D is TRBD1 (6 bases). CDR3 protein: CASSYQGLENTEAFF. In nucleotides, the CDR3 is TGTGCCAGCAGTTATCAGGGGCTTGAGAACACTGAAGCTTTCTTT.